These T cell receptor beta chains were read from a single sample in a study of blood T cell repertoires in COVID-19. Clones were sequenced by immunoSEQ multiplex PCR, and TCRdb holds only the in-frame ones, with some missing. The data contain roughly 50,000 clones, around 72% of them seen just once; the ten biggest clones take up more than 13%. Sequencing was done on a sample of peripheral blood. These receptors all come from a human donor with active or convalescent COVID-19. The donor label of this sample is uncertain. CDR3s include the opening cysteine and the closing phenylalanine or tryptophan. D genes are given only for firm matches. Clone size appears in some rows only: once, few, many, or a class for an expanded clone.

D	size	V	J	DNA	CDR3
-	few	TRBV18	TRBJ2-7	TGTGCCAGCTCGCCGGAGGCGCAGGGGTACGAGCAGTACTTC	CASSPEAQGYEQYF
TRBD1	-	TRBV30	TRBJ1-3	TGTGCCTGGCGGGACAGGGCTGGAAACACCATATATTTT	CAWRDRAGNTIYF
TRBD2	once	TRBV29-1	TRBJ2-3	TGCAGCGTTGGCCGTCGACTAGCGGGTGCCGATACGCAGTATTTT	CSVGRRLAGADTQYF
-	-	TRBV6-5	TRBJ1-2	TGTGCCAGCATTCAAGGCGGGGGACTGGGGTATGGCTACACCTTC	CASIQGGGLGYGYTF
-	-	TRBV15	TRBJ1-2	TGTGCCACCAGCAGAGATACCTCCTCCGGGGGGTGGGTACATGGCTACACCTTC	CATSRDTSSGGWVHGYTF
-	-	TRBV28	TRBJ1-2	TGTGCCAGCAGTTCCCAGGCCCTGGGGGGGGGCTACACCTTC	CASSSQALGGGYTF
-	-	TRBV30	TRBJ1-6	TGTGCCTGGAGTTCCCTCACAGGGAATTCACCCCTCCACTTT	CAWSSLTGNSPLHF
-	-	TRBV6-5	TRBJ1-2	TGTGCCAGCAGAGATACAGAGTTAGCTAACTATGGCTACACCTTC	CASRDTELANYGYTF
-	-	TRBV6-2/TRBV6-3	TRBJ1-3	TGTGCCAGCAGTACCTTTCCGGGGATTGGAAACACCATATATTTT	CASSTFPGIGNTIYF
-	-	TRBV6-1	TRBJ1-5	TGTGCCAGCAACCCGACAGAGACCAATCAGCCCCAGCATTTT	CASNPTETNQPQHF
-	-	TRBV7-9	TRBJ1-1	TGTGCCAGCAGCTCGGGAGGGGGTTGGGCGAACACTGAAGCTTTCTTT	CASSSGGGWANTEAFF
TRBD2	-	TRBV5-1	TRBJ2-3	TGCGCCAGCAGCTTGGGAGGACTAGCGGGAGCTGATACGCAGTATTTT	CASSLGGLAGADTQYF
-	-	TRBV7-6	TRBJ2-3	TGTGCCAGCAGCTTAGCCTGGGCCGGGGGATCGAGCACAGATACGCAGTATTTT	CASSLAWAGGSSTDTQYF
TRBD2	-	TRBV19	TRBJ2-1	TGTGCCAGTAGTATAGGGGGCGGGAGATACAATGAGCAGTTCTTC	CASSIGGGRYNEQFF
TRBD1	-	TRBV9	TRBJ1-3	TGTGCCAGCAGCTCCCACCCAGGGGGAGCTGGAAACACCATATATTTT	CASSSHPGGAGNTIYF
TRBD2	-	TRBV7-8	TRBJ2-1	TGTGCCAGCAGCTTATGGGGGACTAGCGGTTACAATGAGCAGTTCTTC	CASSLWGTSGYNEQFF
-	-	TRBV5-1	TRBJ1-2	TGCGCCAGCAGCTTGGAAGCGGGGGCGGGAGGCTACACCTTC	CASSLEAGAGGYTF
-	-	TRBV12-5	TRBJ2-5	TGTGCTAGTGGTTTGTCACCCGGGGGGCGGGTCGTTCCGGAGACCCAGTACTTC	CASGLSPGGRVVPETQYF
TRBD1	-	TRBV5-1	TRBJ2-1	TGCGCCAGCAGCCTAGGACAGGATTACAATGAGCAGTTCTTC	CASSLGQDYNEQFF
TRBD1	-	TRBV5-1	TRBJ2-5	TGCGCCAGCAGCTTGCGGGACAGAGAAGAGACCCAGTACTTC	CASSLRDREETQYF
TRBD1	-	TRBV5-1	TRBJ2-1	TGCGCCAGCAGCTTCGGGACAGGGCCCTACAATGAGCAGTTCTTC	CASSFGTGPYNEQFF
-	once	TRBV19	TRBJ2-7	TGTGCCAGTAGCGGTGCCTACGAGCAGTACTTC	CASSGAYEQYF
-	-	TRBV28	TRBJ2-3	TGTGCCAGCAGCCTCACCCCAGGGGCCGGCACAGATACGCAGTATTTT	CASSLTPGAGTDTQYF
-	-	TRBV19	TRBJ1-1	TGTGCCAGTAGTTCTATCCTTCCTAACACTGAAGCTTTCTTT	CASSSILPNTEAFF
-	few	TRBV14	TRBJ2-5	TGTGCCAGCAGCCCCTCCCAGCGCCCACAAGAGACCCAGTACTTC	CASSPSQRPQETQYF
-	-	TRBV18	TRBJ2-7	TGTGCCAGCTCACCAAACAGGGATTCCTACGAGCAGTACTTC	CASSPNRDSYEQYF
TRBD1	few	TRBV11-3	TRBJ1-6	TGTGCCAGCAGCCTAGGACAGGGTCACTCACCCCTCCACTTT	CASSLGQGHSPLHF
-	-	TRBV6-2/TRBV6-3	TRBJ2-7	TGTGCCAGCAGTTTCATCTCCTACGAGCAGTACTTC	CASSFISYEQYF
-	-	TRBV6-4	TRBJ2-3	TGTGCCACGTCGTCAGGCCAGGGGACAGATACGCAGTATTTT	CATSSGQGTDTQYF
TRBD2	-	TRBV7-3	TRBJ2-2	TGTGCCAGCAGGGGGACTAGCGGGAGCACCGGGGAGCTGTTTTTT	CASRGTSGSTGELFF
TRBD1	-	TRBV5-1	TRBJ1-4	TGCGCCAGCAGCCTAACAGGGGCTCCCGCAACTAATGAAAAACTGTTTTTT	CASSLTGAPATNEKLFF
TRBD1	-	TRBV9	TRBJ2-3	TGTGCCAGCAGCGTAGCGGTAGGGCAGGGGGCTGCAGATACGCAGTATTTT	CASSVAVGQGAADTQYF
-	-	TRBV7-9	TRBJ1-4	TGTGCCAGCAGCTTAAGGCAGGGCAATGAAAAACTGTTTTTT	CASSLRQGNEKLFF
TRBD1	-	TRBV27	TRBJ1-1	TGTGCCAGCAGTTTATTGAACAGGGGGGGCGCTGAAGCTTTCTTT	CASSLLNRGGAEAFF
-	-	TRBV28	TRBJ1-3	TGTGCCAGCACCCGTCCCTCTGGAAACACCATATATTTT	CASTRPSGNTIYF
TRBD2	-	TRBV27	TRBJ2-3	TGTGCCAGCAGTAGGGCGGGGAGGACTAGCGGGACCCCAGGTCGTACAGATACGCAGTATTTT	CASSRAGRTSGTPGRTDTQYF